This TCR beta chain was identified during a study of cytomegalovirus exposure and HLA in healthy donors. Study-wide results and caveats: It was only CMV serostatus that was available as immune exposure information.

Researchers ran the PCR with 60 Vbeta and 13 Jbeta primers. Profiling relied on immunoSEQ multiplex PCR, and the TCRdb table lists in-frame clones only, not all of them. The table shows about 140,000 clones, with almost 85% occurring only once. J was trimmed by 5 bases and V by 4 bases; bases with no gene match: 9. Germline V CDR1 and CDR2: MDHEN, SYDVKM. CDR3 size: 15 residues. Turning to this clone: What it recognizes is unknown. The sample has other DNA sequences that encode this CDR3 too.

J is TRBJ1-2 and V is TRBV28, with 8 bases fitting TRBD1. This clonotype was obtained from a woman aged 55 to 70 in good health and CMV-seropositive. The sequenced sample was PBMCs. The chain's CDR3 is CASSSSGQGGYGYTF. The CDR3 coding sequence is TGTGCCAGCAGTTCAAGTGGACAGGGTGGATATGGCTACACCTTC.